Below, one T cell receptor (beta chain) is given with its context. CDR1 and CDR2 from the germline V gene are SGHVS and FQNEAQ. Deletions cut 2 bases from V and 6 bases from J, with 16 bases between. The CDR3 length is 15 residues. Measured with immunoSEQ multiplex PCR; TCRdb has only the in-frame clones, and not every one. Of about 3,300 clones listed, around nine tenths were seen once; the top ten hold about 5.3%. This sample is drawn from a study of tumor T cells in aggressive B-cell lymphoma. The receptor comes from an adult with diffuse large B cell lymphoma. V usage is TRBV7-8 and J usage is TRBJ1-2, with D possibly being TRBD1 (5 bases). Source material: tumor tissue. The CDR3 region is CASSLREEGQNGYTF. CDR3 sequence (DNA): TGTGCCAGCAGCTTAAGGGAGGAGGGGCAGAATGGCTACACCTTC.